Here is one T cell receptor (beta chain) with its context. This record comes from a study of blood T cell repertoires in COVID-19. The overall study: From the United States, Italy and Spain came samples of acute and convalescent COVID-19. From T cells, B-cell-depleted T cells, or PBMCs came the material, which was cDNA or gDNA.

As originally analysed: The authors estimated nucleated cell counts from reference gene primer amplification. Profiling relied on immunoSEQ multiplex PCR, and the TCRdb table lists in-frame clones only, not all of them. V and J calls plus clone size are reproduced from that table; the DNA served to infer D and trimming. The data hold about 160,000 clones, with roughly 87% observed a single time. V lost 7 bases and J lost 0, with 10 bases in between. The germline CDR1 and CDR2 sequences are LNHDA and SQIVND (reference sequence). CDR3 size: 14 residues. The V gene is TRBV19, the J gene TRBJ1-3, with D possibly TRBD1 on 6 matching bases. Source material: peripheral blood. This clonotype was obtained from a woman aged 60-75 years who had recovered from COVID-19. The CDR3 region is CASTGQLSGNTIYF. CDR3 DNA sequence: TGTGCCAGTACCGGACAGCTCTCTGGAAACACCATATATTTT.